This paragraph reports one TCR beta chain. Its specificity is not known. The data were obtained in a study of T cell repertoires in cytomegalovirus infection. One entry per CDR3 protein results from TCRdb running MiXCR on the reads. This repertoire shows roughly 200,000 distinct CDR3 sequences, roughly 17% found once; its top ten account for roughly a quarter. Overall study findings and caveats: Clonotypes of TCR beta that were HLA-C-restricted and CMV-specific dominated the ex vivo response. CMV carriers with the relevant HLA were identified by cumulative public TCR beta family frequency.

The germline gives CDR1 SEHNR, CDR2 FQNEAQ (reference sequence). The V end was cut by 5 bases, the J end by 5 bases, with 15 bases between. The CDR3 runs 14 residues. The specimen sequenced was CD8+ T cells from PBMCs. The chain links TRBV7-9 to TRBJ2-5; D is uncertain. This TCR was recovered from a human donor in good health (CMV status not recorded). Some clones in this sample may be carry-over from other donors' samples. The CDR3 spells CASSPPLPGETQYF. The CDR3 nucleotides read TGTGCCAGCAGCCCCCCCCTTCCTGGGGAGACCCAGTACTTC.